The 25 T cell receptor beta chains reported below all come from one sample, sequenced in a study of blood T cell repertoires in COVID-19. Using immunoSEQ multiplex PCR, the repertoire was profiled, and TCRdb retains in-frame clones only, with some absent. This sample has 200,000 to 300,000 clones, with roughly 85% found just once. Sequenced: peripheral blood. The receptors derive from a man aged 45-60 years with COVID-19, enrolled during active disease.

J is TRBJ1-4 and V is TRBV10-3; the match to TRBD1 covers 10 bases. CDR1 ENHRY and CDR2 SYGVKD come from the germline V gene. The length of the CDR3 is 16 residues. The junction had 6 bases not matched to a gene; V was cut back by 8 bases and J by 0 bases. The DNA for the CDR3 is TGTGCCATCCGGGACAGGGGACGGTCAACTAATGAAAAACTGTTTTTT. This sequence encodes CAIRDRGRSTNEKLFF.

This chain links TRBV5-6 with TRBJ2-7; no firm D call. Germline-derived CDR1 and CDR2 are SGHDT and YYEEEE. The CDR3 has 11 residues. Trimming removed 4 bases at V and 3 bases at J, with 5 bases between. CDR3 nucleotide sequence: TGTGCCAGCAGCCGCGACTACGAGCAGTACTTC. Its translation: CASSRDYEQYF.

The chain combines TRBV7-9 with TRBJ2-1, with unresolved D. The V and J ends lost 7 bases and 6 bases respectively, with 10 bases between them. Looked up from germline, CDR1 is SEHNR and CDR2 is FQNEAQ (reference sequence). The CDR3 covers 12 residues. Here the CDR3 DNA reads TGTGCCAGCACCCCCGAGAGCAATGAGCAGTTCTTC. Its protein is CASTPESNEQFF.

The chain recombines TRBV7-6 with TRBJ1-3, with 8 positions matching TRBD1. This CDR3 has 16 residues. V was pared by 5 bases and J by 3 bases, with 9 bases of the junction left unmatched. Germline V gene data show CDR1 as SGHVS and CDR2 as FNYEAQ. CDR3 coding DNA: TGTGCCAGCAGCCTACACGACAGGGGAGGTGGAAACACCATATATTTT. Translation: CASSLHDRGGGNTIYF.

The rearrangement joins TRBV5-5 to TRBJ2-2, with a possible D match to TRBD2 (6 bases). Germline CDR1 SGHKS, CDR2 YYEKEE (reference sequence). With 6 bases removed from V and 3 bases from J, the gap between germline ends came to 18 bases. The CDR3 runs 16 residues. For the CDR3, the DNA is TGTGCCAGCACTCCCCGGGGACTGATAGACACCGGGGAGCTGTTTTTT. This sequence encodes CASTPRGLIDTGELFF.

This clone showed up just once. The V gene is TRBV3-1 (or the pseudogene TRBV3-2), the J gene TRBJ1-2; tentative D call: TRBD1 (6 bases). The length of the CDR3 is 18 residues. Germline V gene lookup returns CDR1 LGHDT and CDR2 YNNKEL (reference sequence). V lost 1 base and J 8 bases, leaving 26 bases between the germline ends. The CDR3 protein is CASSQATPGHGRLRGYTF. The DNA of the CDR3 is TGTGCCAGCAGCCAAGCCACTCCGGGACACGGCCGGTTAAGGGGCTACACCTTC.

This sequence joins TRBV2 and TRBJ1-5, with unresolved D. The germline V and J ends were trimmed by 8 bases and 2 bases, with 10 bases remaining between them. Looked up from germline, CDR1 is SNHLY and CDR2 is FYNNEI. The CDR3 has 13 residues. The CDR3 bases are TGTGCCAGCGTCCGGCAGGGCAATCAGCCCCAGCATTTT. As protein: CASVRQGNQPQHF.

This rearrangement joins TRBV3-1 (or the pseudogene TRBV3-2) to TRBJ2-5; the match to TRBD2 covers 11 bases. Germline CDR1 reads LGHDT; CDR2 reads YNNKEL (reference sequence). Trimming took 1 base from V and 5 from J; bases not matched to a gene: 6. This CDR3 has 16 amino acids. The CDR3 DNA reads TGTGCCAGCAGCCAAGTCTTAGCGGGGGGGGACGAGACCCAGTACTTC. This codes for CASSQVLAGGDETQYF.

The V call is TRBV6-5, the J call TRBJ2-2; D is unclear. The germline V gene encodes CDR1 MNHEY and CDR2 SVGAGI. The V end was cut by 9 bases, the J end by 3 bases, with 14 bases between. The length of the CDR3 is 14 residues. CDR3 DNA sequence: TGTGCCAGTAATCAACTCGGGTACACCGGGGAGCTGTTTTTT. This encodes CASNQLGYTGELFF.

CDR3: CASGTGGGATEAFF. CDR3 in DNA: TGTGCCAGCGGGACAGGGGGTGGGGCCACTGAAGCTTTCTTT. The chain joins TRBV28 to TRBJ1-1, with 11 bases lining up with TRBD1. The CDR3 sequence is 14 residues long. Germline-derived CDR1 and CDR2 are MDHEN and SYDVKM. Trimming removed 8 bases from V and 4 bases from J; junction bases left unmatched: 6.

The chain carries TRBV5-1 and TRBJ2-3; 8 nucleotides align to TRBD1. The germline CDR1 and CDR2 sequences are SGHRS and YFSETQ. The CDR3 length is 15 residues. J was trimmed by 6 bases and V by 5 bases; bases with no gene match: 11. CDR3 DNA: TGCGCCAGCAGACTCAAATCAGGGGGCTGGGATACGCAGTATTTT. Residues: CASRLKSGGWDTQYF.

The chain's CDR3 is CAWSLSKTDYYGYTF. DNA for the CDR3: TGTGCCTGGAGTCTTAGTAAGACAGACTACTATGGCTACACCTTC. This rearrangement joins TRBV30 to TRBJ1-2, with D perhaps matching TRBD1 (5 bases). Germline lookup yields CDR1 GTSNPN and CDR2 SVGIG (reference sequence). V was clipped by 2 bases and J by 3 bases, with 16 bases between them. This CDR3 is 15 amino acids long.

The chain has TRBV10-3 and TRBJ1-2, with TRBD1 identical over 10 bases. Germline trimming cut 6 bases from V and 3 bases from J; bases unmatched to any gene: 10. The germline V gene encodes CDR1 ENHRY and CDR2 SYGVKD. CDR3 length: 16 residues. This chain's CDR3 is CAIRVFGQGGHYGYTF. Written as DNA, the CDR3 is TGTGCCATCAGGGTATTCGGACAGGGGGGCCACTATGGCTACACCTTC.

In nucleotides, the CDR3 is TGTGCCAGCAGTAAACCGGGACAGGGGTCGACCTATGGCTACACCTTC. Residues: CASSKPGQGSTYGYTF. The chain is built from TRBV2 and TRBJ1-2, with TRBD1 matching over 10 bases. The germline gives CDR1 SNHLY, CDR2 FYNNEI. This CDR3 contains 16 residues. J was trimmed by 4 bases and V by 5 bases; bases with no gene match: 10.

This clone was counted a single time. The rearrangement uses TRBV5-1 and TRBJ1-1; D is undetermined. Germline CDR1 is SGHRS and CDR2 is YFSETQ. The CDR3 is 11 amino acids. Trimming removed 4 bases from V and 2 bases from J, with 3 bases in between. CDR3 region: CASSTNTEAFF. DNA for the CDR3: TGCGCCAGCAGCACAAACACTGAAGCTTTCTTT.

This chain links TRBV18 with TRBJ2-7; D gene uncertain. The CDR3 covers 13 residues. V was clipped by 4 bases and J by 4 bases, with 11 bases between them. From germline, CDR1 is KGHSH and CDR2 LQKENI. In DNA, the CDR3 is TGTGCCAGCTCACTCAGCCAGGATTACGAGCAGTACTTC. Its translation: CASSLSQDYEQYF.

The chain links TRBV10-3 to TRBJ2-3; 9 bases match TRBD2. V shed 6 bases, J shed 5 bases, and the junction held 6 bases outside the gene matches. The CDR3 sequence is 14 residues long. The germline V gene encodes CDR1 ENHRY and CDR2 SYGVKD. The CDR3 coding sequence is TGTGCCATCAGGATAGCGGGGGCCGGAGATACGCAGTATTTT. Protein sequence: CAIRIAGAGDTQYF.

This sequence joins TRBV18 and TRBJ1-4; no clear D. Germline CDR1 reads KGHSH; CDR2 reads LQKENI. CDR3 length equals 15 residues. The V gene lost 4 bases and the J gene lost 0 bases, with 9 bases spanning the gap. CDR3 region: CASSQPGTTNEKLFF. In DNA form, the CDR3 reads TGTGCCAGCTCACAGCCCGGGACAACTAATGAAAAACTGTTTTTT.

This chain joins TRBV19 and TRBJ2-5; 9 nucleotides agree with TRBD1. The CDR3 has 14 residues. Germline CDR1 LNHDA, CDR2 SQIVND (reference sequence). The V and J ends lost 6 bases and 5 bases, in that order; junction bases with no gene match: 7. CDR3 coding DNA: TGTGCCAGTAGCCGGGACAGGGTCTCCGAGACCCAGTACTTC. As protein: CASSRDRVSETQYF.

The gene calls are TRBV5-4 and TRBJ2-7, with 8 bases that match TRBD1. V was clipped by 3 bases and J by 5 bases; unmatched bases: 7. The germline gives CDR1 SGHNT, CDR2 YYREEE (reference sequence). The CDR3 consists of 14 residues. The CDR3 region has the DNA TGTGCCAGCAGCTCCGGACAGGGTATCGACGAGCAGTACTTC. Translation gives CASSSGQGIDEQYF.

This sequence joins TRBV6-6 and TRBJ2-2; TRBD1 agrees at 8 bases. The CDR3 extends over 14 amino acids. J lost 4 bases, V lost 5 bases, and 3 bases had no gene match. Germline assignment: CDR1 MNHNY and CDR2 SVGAGI (reference sequence). The CDR3 here is CASSTDRGTGELFF. CDR3 bases: TGTGCCAGCAGTACCGACAGGGGCACCGGGGAGCTGTTTTTT.

The rearrangement joins TRBV9 to TRBJ1-1, with D possibly being TRBD1 (5 bases). The germline gives CDR1 SGDLS, CDR2 YYNGEE. V was clipped by 0 bases and J by 6 bases, with 12 bases between them. CDR3 length: 14 amino acids. The CDR3 reads CASSVVAGPAEAFF. In nucleotides, the CDR3 is TGTGCCAGCAGCGTAGTCGCGGGGCCCGCTGAAGCTTTCTTT.

This chain uses TRBV6-1 with TRBJ2-7; 7 nucleotides align to TRBD2. V dropped 2 bases and J dropped 2; count of bases not matched to a gene: 6. The CDR3 runs 15 residues. The V gene's germline CDR1 is MNHNS and CDR2 SASEGT. DNA for the CDR3: TGTGCCAGCAGTGAAAAGGCTAGCGGTACCTACGAGCAGTACTTC. This encodes CASSEKASGTYEQYF.

The rearrangement uses TRBV5-1 and TRBJ2-2, with TRBD2 as a possible D gene (5 bases). This CDR3 has 16 residues. Germline CDR1 reads SGHRS; CDR2 reads YFSETQ. The V gene lost 3 bases and the J gene lost 7 bases, with 19 bases spanning the gap. CDR3 nucleotides: TGCGCCAGCAGCTGGACCCGCTACCGGGCGGGCGGGGAGCTGTTTTTT. Amino acids: CASSWTRYRAGGELFF.

The chain couples TRBV25-1 to TRBJ1-1, with D uncertain. In germline, CDR1 is MGHDK, CDR2 SYGVNS. The CDR3 loop spans 14 amino acids. V dropped 4 bases and J dropped 1 base, with 10 bases sitting between them. The CDR3 loop is CASSGTLRNTEAFF. The CDR3 DNA is TGTGCCAGCAGTGGAACTCTTAGGAACACTGAAGCTTTCTTT.